These T cell receptor beta chains were read from a single sample in a study of CD8 T cells in ankylosing spondylitis. TCRdb analysed the 5' RACE reads with MiXCR anew, one entry per CDR3 protein. There are some 300,000 distinct CDR3 sequences in the sample; around 20% occur only once, and about 4% lies in the top ten. The sample taken for sequencing was blood, either unsorted or a sorted T cell fraction (not recorded which). These receptors all come from a female donor with ankylosing spondylitis or in good health (not recorded which). CDR3s include the opening cysteine and the closing phenylalanine or tryptophan. The order of the fields is clone size, J gene, D gene, V gene, CDR3 DNA, CDR3 protein. The D gene is left open where the match is weak. Part of the rows lack a size; the others show once, few, many or a class for expanded clones.

abundance: many; j_gene: TRBJ2-1; d_gene: .; v_gene: TRBV10-2; CDR3nt: TGCGCCAGCAGCTTGGCGGACCTTGAGCAGTTCTTC; CDR3aa: CASSLADLEQFF
abundance: few; j_gene: TRBJ2-1; d_gene: TRBD2; v_gene: TRBV3-1; CDR3nt: TGTGCCAGCCGACTAGCGAGCTCCTACAATGAGCAGTTCTTC; CDR3aa: CASRLASSYNEQFF
abundance: many; j_gene: TRBJ1-1; d_gene: TRBD1; v_gene: TRBV27; CDR3nt: TGTGCCAGCAGTTTAATGGGACAGGGCTACACTGAAGCTTTCTTT; CDR3aa: CASSLMGQGYTEAFF
abundance: many; j_gene: TRBJ2-1; d_gene: .; v_gene: TRBV29-1; CDR3nt: TGCAGCTCCGGGACGCTACACAATGAGCAGTTCTTC; CDR3aa: CSSGTLHNEQFF
abundance: .; j_gene: TRBJ1-6; d_gene: .; v_gene: TRBV7-2; CDR3nt: TGTGCCAGCAGCCCTTTGCAGGGTAGCACACCCCTCCACTTT; CDR3aa: CASSPLQGSTPLHF
abundance: many; j_gene: TRBJ2-3; d_gene: .; v_gene: TRBV6-5; CDR3nt: TGTGCCAGCAGTTACGGGGGGCGAGGGGATACGCAGTATTTT; CDR3aa: CASSYGGRGDTQYF
abundance: many; j_gene: TRBJ2-1; d_gene: .; v_gene: TRBV9; CDR3nt: TGTGCCAGCAGCGTAGCGGAGGGAGTGAGAAATGAGCAGTTCTTC; CDR3aa: CASSVAEGVRNEQFF
abundance: .; j_gene: TRBJ2-4; d_gene: TRBD2; v_gene: TRBV5-1; CDR3nt: TGCGCCAGCAGCCCTAGCGGGATTATTCAGTACTTC; CDR3aa: CASSPSGIIQYF
abundance: .; j_gene: TRBJ2-5; d_gene: TRBD2; v_gene: TRBV5-1; CDR3nt: TGCGCCAGCAGCCCCACGTTAGCGGGAGTTAATAAGACCCAGTACTTC; CDR3aa: CASSPTLAGVNKTQYF
abundance: few; j_gene: TRBJ2-5; d_gene: .; v_gene: TRBV29-1; CDR3nt: TGCAGCGTTGTAGGAGACGGGACGACCCAAGAGACCCAGTACTTC; CDR3aa: CSVVGDGTTQETQYF
abundance: many; j_gene: TRBJ1-1; d_gene: .; v_gene: TRBV5-1; CDR3nt: TGCGCCAGCAGCCTGAGCTCCCGGAACACTGAAGCTTTCTTT; CDR3aa: CASSLSSRNTEAFF
abundance: .; j_gene: TRBJ2-5; d_gene: .; v_gene: TRBV18; CDR3nt: TGTGCCAGCTCAGAGTTCAAAGAGACCCAGTACTTC; CDR3aa: CASSEFKETQYF
abundance: .; j_gene: TRBJ2-1; d_gene: TRBD1; v_gene: TRBV20-1; CDR3nt: TGCAGTGCTAGAGCTCCGGACAGGTCCTACAATGAGCAGTTCTTC; CDR3aa: CSARAPDRSYNEQFF
abundance: few; j_gene: TRBJ2-1; d_gene: TRBD1; v_gene: TRBV20-1; CDR3nt: TGCAGTGCTAGAGTAATCGGGACAGGGCACAATGAGCAGTTCTTC; CDR3aa: CSARVIGTGHNEQFF
abundance: few; j_gene: TRBJ1-5; d_gene: .; v_gene: TRBV12-3/TRBV12-4; CDR3nt: TGTGCCAGCAGTCTGACAGTCGATCAGCCCCAGCATTTT; CDR3aa: CASSLTVDQPQHF
abundance: .; j_gene: TRBJ2-6; d_gene: .; v_gene: TRBV6-2/TRBV6-3; CDR3nt: TGTGCCAGCAGTTATAAGGGGGACATGGGAATCTCTGGGGCCAACGTCCTGACTTTC; CDR3aa: CASSYKGDMGISGANVLTF
abundance: few; j_gene: TRBJ2-7; d_gene: TRBD2; v_gene: TRBV7-4; CDR3nt: TGTGCCAGCAGCTTAGGGCCAGCGGGGAAGTGGAAGCAGTACTTC; CDR3aa: CASSLGPAGKWKQYF
abundance: .; j_gene: TRBJ2-1; d_gene: .; v_gene: TRBV30; CDR3nt: TGTGCCTGGAGGCCAGGGGGGTACAATGAGCAGTTCTTC; CDR3aa: CAWRPGGYNEQFF
abundance: few; j_gene: TRBJ2-1; d_gene: TRBD2; v_gene: TRBV20-1; CDR3nt: TGCAGTGCTAGAGTGTCCCTGGGACTAGCGGGAGGCCTGAGCTCCTACAATGAGCAGTTCTTC; CDR3aa: CSARVSLGLAGGLSSYNEQFF
abundance: few; j_gene: TRBJ2-3; d_gene: .; v_gene: TRBV10-3; CDR3nt: TGTGCCATTAGCCGGGCCGTCGGAAATACGCAGTATTTT; CDR3aa: CAISRAVGNTQYF
abundance: few; j_gene: TRBJ2-1; d_gene: .; v_gene: TRBV7-2; CDR3nt: TGTGCCAGCAGCCGGACCGGGCCTGCGACCAATGAGCAGTTCTTC; CDR3aa: CASSRTGPATNEQFF
abundance: few; j_gene: TRBJ2-2; d_gene: TRBD2; v_gene: TRBV29-1; CDR3nt: TGCAGCGTTGACTTACCGAGGAACGGACTAGCGGGAGGGGCGAACACCGGGGAGCTGTTTTTT; CDR3aa: CSVDLPRNGLAGGANTGELFF
abundance: many; j_gene: TRBJ2-1; d_gene: .; v_gene: TRBV20-1; CDR3nt: TGCAGTGCTTTGGGGGGAAGCAATGAGCAGTTCTTC; CDR3aa: CSALGGSNEQFF
abundance: .; j_gene: TRBJ2-7; d_gene: .; v_gene: TRBV29-1; CDR3nt: TGCAGCGTTGAGTGGCAGGACACCCGTCGTCTCTCCTACGAGCAGTACTTC; CDR3aa: CSVEWQDTRRLSYEQYF
abundance: .; j_gene: TRBJ2-5; d_gene: .; v_gene: TRBV7-8; CDR3nt: TGTGCCAGCAGCTTAGAGAGGGAAAAAAGAAAGACCCAGTACTTC; CDR3aa: CASSLEREKRKTQYF
abundance: many; j_gene: TRBJ1-2; d_gene: .; v_gene: TRBV29-1; CDR3nt: TGCAGCGTTGAAGATCGACAGACCAACTATGGCTACACCTTC; CDR3aa: CSVEDRQTNYGYTF
abundance: .; j_gene: TRBJ2-3; d_gene: .; v_gene: TRBV19; CDR3nt: TGTGCCAGTAGTGACCAAGGGAGCACAGATACGCAGTATTTT; CDR3aa: CASSDQGSTDTQYF
abundance: many; j_gene: TRBJ2-1; d_gene: TRBD1; v_gene: TRBV29-1; CDR3nt: TGCAGCGTTGAAAGGGACAGGGACAATGAGCAGTTCTTC; CDR3aa: CSVERDRDNEQFF
abundance: many; j_gene: TRBJ1-3; d_gene: .; v_gene: TRBV10-3; CDR3nt: TGTGCCATCAGGGGTTCGGGAAACACCATATATTTT; CDR3aa: CAIRGSGNTIYF
abundance: .; j_gene: TRBJ2-1; d_gene: .; v_gene: TRBV3-1; CDR3nt: TGTGCCAGCACCCAAGGGGATGAGCAGTTCTTC; CDR3aa: CASTQGDEQFF
abundance: few; j_gene: TRBJ2-1; d_gene: TRBD2; v_gene: TRBV5-1; CDR3nt: TGCGCCAGCAGCTTGGTACTAGCGGGTCGGAGGGATGAGCAGTTCTTC; CDR3aa: CASSLVLAGRRDEQFF
abundance: .; j_gene: TRBJ2-1; d_gene: TRBD2; v_gene: TRBV29-1; CDR3nt: TGCAGCTCGTCTAGCGGGAGCGGTGAGCAGTTCTTC; CDR3aa: CSSSSGSGEQFF
abundance: few; j_gene: TRBJ2-7; d_gene: TRBD2; v_gene: TRBV3-1; CDR3nt: TGTGCCAGCAGCCAAGGGCGGGAGGCCTACGAGCAGTACTTC; CDR3aa: CASSQGREAYEQYF
abundance: few; j_gene: TRBJ2-1; d_gene: TRBD2; v_gene: TRBV3-1; CDR3nt: TGTGCCAGCAGCTCCCGCCGGACTAGCGGGAGTCCTGAGCAGTTCTTC; CDR3aa: CASSSRRTSGSPEQFF
abundance: .; j_gene: TRBJ2-5; d_gene: .; v_gene: TRBV6-2/TRBV6-3; CDR3nt: TGTGCCAGCAGTTACTCGGTGGCGACCCAGTACTTC; CDR3aa: CASSYSVATQYF
abundance: .; j_gene: TRBJ2-7; d_gene: .; v_gene: TRBV9; CDR3nt: TGTGCCAGCAGCGTAGCTCCCGGGCCTAGCTCCTACGAGCAGTACTTC; CDR3aa: CASSVAPGPSSYEQYF
abundance: few; j_gene: TRBJ1-5; d_gene: .; v_gene: TRBV18; CDR3nt: TGTGCCAGCTCACCTTTGGGAGGGCTTAATCAGCCCCAGCATTTT; CDR3aa: CASSPLGGLNQPQHF
abundance: once; j_gene: TRBJ2-1; d_gene: TRBD1; v_gene: TRBV7-2; CDR3nt: TGTGCCAGCAGCTTAGCGGGGACAGTCCACCAGTTCTTC; CDR3aa: CASSLAGTVHQFF
abundance: few; j_gene: TRBJ2-3; d_gene: TRBD2; v_gene: TRBV20-1; CDR3nt: TGCAGTGCTAGTTCGGTAGCGGGGTTCACAGATACGCAGTATTTT; CDR3aa: CSASSVAGFTDTQYF
abundance: few; j_gene: TRBJ2-3; d_gene: .; v_gene: TRBV15; CDR3nt: TGTGCCACCAGCAGAGATGTAGCCGCAGATACGCAGTATTTT; CDR3aa: CATSRDVAADTQYF
abundance: few; j_gene: TRBJ2-3; d_gene: TRBD2; v_gene: TRBV3-1; CDR3nt: TGTGCCAGCAGACTAACTAGCGGGAGGATCGGTCGCACAGATACGCAGTATTTT; CDR3aa: CASRLTSGRIGRTDTQYF
abundance: many; j_gene: TRBJ1-4; d_gene: .; v_gene: TRBV7-2; CDR3nt: TGTGCCTGCTCCCGGGAAACTAATGAAAAACTGTTTTTT; CDR3aa: CACSRETNEKLFF
abundance: few; j_gene: TRBJ1-3; d_gene: .; v_gene: TRBV6-6; CDR3nt: TGTGCCAGCAGTACCGGTCCTGGAAACACCATATATTTT; CDR3aa: CASSTGPGNTIYF
abundance: .; j_gene: TRBJ2-3; d_gene: .; v_gene: TRBV2; CDR3nt: TGTGCCAGCCAACGGGACTCGAACACAGATACGCAGTATTTT; CDR3aa: CASQRDSNTDTQYF
abundance: once; j_gene: TRBJ1-1; d_gene: .; v_gene: TRBV7-9; CDR3nt: TGTGCCAGCAGCCCTCTTGTGGACGGCGCTGAAGCTTTCTTT; CDR3aa: CASSPLVDGAEAFF
abundance: .; j_gene: TRBJ2-5; d_gene: .; v_gene: TRBV6-5; CDR3nt: TGTGCCAGCAGGCGGGCGGGGACCGAGACCCAGTACTTC; CDR3aa: CASRRAGTETQYF
abundance: .; j_gene: TRBJ2-5; d_gene: TRBD2; v_gene: TRBV6-5; CDR3nt: TGTGCCAGCAGTTACCGTGGGACTAGCGGGAAAGAGACCCAGTACTTC; CDR3aa: CASSYRGTSGKETQYF
abundance: .; j_gene: TRBJ2-7; d_gene: .; v_gene: TRBV30; CDR3nt: TGTGCCTGGAGTAGCAGGCGCCCCTACGAGCAGTACTTC; CDR3aa: CAWSSRRPYEQYF